This TCR beta chain was obtained from a study of blood T cell repertoires in COVID-19 (dated by TCRdb to the early 2020s). With respect to the entire study: Samples covering the acute and convalescent phases of COVID-19 were provided by collaborators in the United States, Italy and Spain. The prospective study material was composed of cDNA or gDNA derived from T cells, B-cell-depleted T cells, or PBMCs. Subjects who had been exposed to COVID-19, were actively infected with it, or had recovered from it provided the deeply sampled blood TCRbeta repertoires that made up the dataset. The repertoires were released in a freely available public database meant as a resource for research on the immune response to SARS-CoV-2. The samples were drawn from two sources: the first 160 participants of the ongoing ImmuneRACE study, and 1,000 to 1,500 subjects contributed by 6 global collaborators. Nearly every sample came with metadata listing a de-identified subject ID, COVID-19 status, age in years and sex. Where HLA class I and class II types were available, the types were taken from metadata supplied by the sample provider, not from assay-based typing. Summary of the overall study and its limitations: The amount of clinical and demographic metadata varied by source and participant and was provided uncurated.

The CDR3 sequence holds 11 residues, the cysteine and phenylalanine included. CDR3 DNA is the only sequence kept; it has 33 bases, read in frame from the first base. From the germline V gene (reference sequence), CDR1 is LGHDT and CDR2 is YNNKEL. Deletion took 2 bases off V and 7 bases off J, with a span of 3 bases between the germline ends. Each collaborating institution followed its own protocols to collect whole blood in K2EDTA tubes. Collaborator samples were shipped for TCRbeta analysis as frozen whole blood, isolated PBMCs, or DNA extracted from either sample type. As for this clone: Its antigen is currently not known. Per-nucleotide qualities are absent, and no much larger clonotype sits a single base away.

TCRbeta CDR3 regions were amplified from genomic DNA using the immunoSEQ Assay, a bias-controlled multiplex PCR. In the authors' own workflow: The number of nucleated cells in each sample was estimated from the amplification of reference gene primers within the assay. To quantify the absolute abundance of each unique TCRbeta CDR3 rearrangement, sequence reads were collapsed and filtered. For each sample, productive Simpson clonality was calculated as the square root of Simpson's diversity index across productive rearrangements. Here the immuneACCESS table is served through TCRdb, limited to in-frame sequences with V and J called. Missing clones are a known gap in these copies; in checked studies unresolved V genes cover under half, and the rest lacks a known reason. That table gives V, J and clone size, and the DNA gave D and trimming. The sample data list about 180,000 clones, and about nine tenths of these were observed just once. Jointly, the top ten make up approximately 1.4% of the sample.

The rearrangement joined TRBV3-1 (or the pseudogene TRBV3-2) to TRBJ2-1; the D gene lacks a confident call. Sequences were obtained from peripheral blood. This sequence was found in a woman between 45 and 60 years old with acute or convalescent COVID-19. The DNA is TGTGCCAGCAGCCAACGGAATGAGCAGTTCTTC. Protein translation: CASSQRNEQFF.